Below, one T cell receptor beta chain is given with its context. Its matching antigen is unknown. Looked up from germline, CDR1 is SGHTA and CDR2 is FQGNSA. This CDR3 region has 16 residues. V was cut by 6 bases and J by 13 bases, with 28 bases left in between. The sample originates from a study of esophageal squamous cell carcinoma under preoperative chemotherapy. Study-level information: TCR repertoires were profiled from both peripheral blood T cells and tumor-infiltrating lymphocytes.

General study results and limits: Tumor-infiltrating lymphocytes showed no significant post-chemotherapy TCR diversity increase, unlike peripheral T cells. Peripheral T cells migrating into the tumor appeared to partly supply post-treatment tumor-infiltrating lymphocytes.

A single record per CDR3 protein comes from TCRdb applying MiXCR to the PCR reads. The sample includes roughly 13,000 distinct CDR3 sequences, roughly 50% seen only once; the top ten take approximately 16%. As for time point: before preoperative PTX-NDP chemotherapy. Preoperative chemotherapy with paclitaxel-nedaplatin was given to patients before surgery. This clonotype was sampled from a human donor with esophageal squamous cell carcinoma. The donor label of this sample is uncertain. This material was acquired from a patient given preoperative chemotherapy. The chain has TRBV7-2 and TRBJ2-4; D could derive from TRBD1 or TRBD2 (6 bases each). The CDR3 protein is CASRGVGGRDGEIQYF. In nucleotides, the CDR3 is TGTGCCAGCAGGGGGGTGGGGGGCCGAGATGGAGAGATCCAGTACTTC. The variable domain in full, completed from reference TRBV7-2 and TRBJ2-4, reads GAGVSQSPSNKVTEKGKDVELRCDPISGHTALYWYRQSLGQGLEFLIYFQGNSAPDKSGLPSDRFSAERTGGSVSTLTIQRTQQEDSAVYLCASRGVGGRDGEIQYFGAGTRLSVL.